This is a list of T cell receptor beta chains from one sample in a study of cytomegalovirus exposure and HLA in healthy donors. Clones were read by immunoSEQ multiplex PCR, and TCRdb kept only the in-frame ones, dropping some. The sample has 200,000 or so clones, 84% seen once. Sequencing was carried out using PBMCs. Source of these receptors: a boy aged 5-17 years in good health and CMV-seronegative. Both conserved end residues are part of each CDR3. Fields, in order: clone size, D gene, V gene, J gene, CDR3 protein, CDR3 DNA. A D gene is named only where the DNA matches it firmly. Only part of the rows carry a size: once, few, many, or a class if the clone is expanded.

abundance: once; d_gene: TRBD1; v_gene: TRBV9; j_gene: TRBJ1-2; CDR3aa: CASSDGQGRTYGYTF; CDR3nt: TGTGCCAGCAGCGACGGACAGGGTAGGACCTATGGCTACACCTTC
abundance: -; d_gene: -; v_gene: TRBV6-5; j_gene: TRBJ2-7; CDR3aa: CASSSADSSYEQYF; CDR3nt: TGTGCCAGCAGTTCTGCGGACAGCTCCTACGAGCAGTACTTC
abundance: -; d_gene: -; v_gene: TRBV6-1; j_gene: TRBJ2-6; CDR3aa: CASSFRGSGANVLTF; CDR3nt: TGTGCCAGCAGTTTCAGGGGCTCTGGGGCCAACGTCCTGACTTTC
abundance: -; d_gene: -; v_gene: TRBV29-1; j_gene: TRBJ1-1; CDR3aa: CSVEVRGKNTEAFF; CDR3nt: TGCAGCGTTGAAGTCCGGGGGAAGAACACTGAAGCTTTCTTT
abundance: -; d_gene: -; v_gene: TRBV7-9; j_gene: TRBJ1-1; CDR3aa: CASSTRQDMNTEAFF; CDR3nt: TGTGCCAGCAGCACCCGACAGGACATGAACACTGAAGCTTTCTTT
abundance: -; d_gene: -; v_gene: TRBV9; j_gene: TRBJ2-3; CDR3aa: CASSAGDTQYF; CDR3nt: TGTGCCAGCAGCGCCGGGGATACGCAGTATTTT
abundance: -; d_gene: -; v_gene: TRBV11-3; j_gene: TRBJ2-2; CDR3aa: CASSLDSGGLLFF; CDR3nt: TGTGCCAGCAGCTTAGATTCAGGAGGTTTGCTGTTTTTT
abundance: -; d_gene: -; v_gene: TRBV2; j_gene: TRBJ2-1; CDR3aa: CASGGLQFF; CDR3nt: TGTGCCAGCGGGGGCCTTCAGTTCTTC
abundance: -; d_gene: -; v_gene: TRBV7-9; j_gene: TRBJ2-3; CDR3aa: CASSLAYPTLKPTDTQYF; CDR3nt: TGTGCCAGCAGTCTAGCTTATCCCACTCTTAAACCCACAGATACGCAGTATTTT
abundance: -; d_gene: -; v_gene: TRBV9; j_gene: TRBJ2-3; CDR3aa: CASSVLSGREDTQYF; CDR3nt: TGTGCCAGCAGCGTACTCAGCGGGCGAGAAGATACGCAGTATTTT
abundance: once; d_gene: -; v_gene: TRBV11-2; j_gene: TRBJ2-2; CDR3aa: CASSIDRLTTGELFF; CDR3nt: TGTGCCAGCAGCATAGACAGGCTCACCACCGGGGAGCTGTTTTTT
abundance: once; d_gene: TRBD1; v_gene: TRBV7-9; j_gene: TRBJ1-2; CDR3aa: CASSLFVAGGGYTF; CDR3nt: TGTGCCAGCAGCTTATTTGTTGCAGGGGGTGGCTACACCTTC
abundance: -; d_gene: -; v_gene: TRBV14; j_gene: TRBJ2-7; CDR3aa: CASSQTSYEQYF; CDR3nt: TGTGCCAGCAGCCAAACAAGTTACGAGCAGTACTTC
abundance: -; d_gene: -; v_gene: TRBV11-3; j_gene: TRBJ2-1; CDR3aa: CARVEGERFF; CDR3nt: TGTGCCAGGGTAGAGGGAGAAAGGTTCTTC
abundance: -; d_gene: TRBD1; v_gene: TRBV9; j_gene: TRBJ1-2; CDR3aa: CASGGTDRRNYGYTF; CDR3nt: TGTGCCAGCGGGGGAACGGACAGGCGAAACTATGGCTACACCTTC
abundance: once; d_gene: -; v_gene: TRBV6-1; j_gene: TRBJ2-5; CDR3aa: CASSGQIGADTQYF; CDR3nt: TGTGCCAGCAGTGGACAGATTGGGGCGGATACCCAGTACTTC
abundance: -; d_gene: TRBD1; v_gene: TRBV5-6; j_gene: TRBJ2-6; CDR3aa: CATHLSPRDRGTGANVLTF; CDR3nt: TGTGCCACCCACCTAAGTCCCCGGGACAGGGGAACTGGGGCCAACGTCCTGACTTTC
abundance: -; d_gene: -; v_gene: TRBV7-8; j_gene: TRBJ1-6; CDR3aa: CASSRRNSPLHF; CDR3nt: TGTGCCAGCAGCCGCCGGAATTCACCCCTCCACTTT
abundance: -; d_gene: -; v_gene: TRBV6-5; j_gene: TRBJ2-7; CDR3aa: CASSSDFYEQYF; CDR3nt: TGTGCCAGCAGTTCTGACTTCTACGAGCAGTACTTC
abundance: few; d_gene: -; v_gene: TRBV5-1; j_gene: TRBJ2-1; CDR3aa: CASSLYGEAYNEQFF; CDR3nt: TGCGCCAGCAGCTTGTATGGAGAAGCCTACAATGAGCAGTTCTTC
abundance: -; d_gene: TRBD1; v_gene: TRBV19; j_gene: TRBJ1-1; CDR3aa: CASSPWTGANTEAFF; CDR3nt: TGTGCCAGTAGTCCCTGGACAGGGGCGAACACTGAAGCTTTCTTT
abundance: -; d_gene: -; v_gene: TRBV2; j_gene: TRBJ2-7; CDR3aa: CASSEMEYSYEQYF; CDR3nt: TGTGCCAGCAGTGAAATGGAGTACTCCTACGAGCAGTACTTC
abundance: once; d_gene: TRBD2; v_gene: TRBV5-1; j_gene: TRBJ2-3; CDR3aa: CASSKNLGGGDTQYF; CDR3nt: TGCGCCAGCAGCAAAAACCTTGGGGGGGGAGATACGCAGTATTTT
abundance: -; d_gene: -; v_gene: TRBV14; j_gene: TRBJ1-6; CDR3aa: CASSRSGGGSPLHF; CDR3nt: TGTGCCAGCAGCCGCTCGGGGGGTGGATCACCCCTCCACTTT
abundance: -; d_gene: TRBD1; v_gene: TRBV6-1; j_gene: TRBJ1-3; CDR3aa: CASSEAVGQGERTIYF; CDR3nt: TGTGCCAGCAGTGAAGCGGTCGGGCAGGGGGAACGCACCATATATTTT
abundance: -; d_gene: TRBD1; v_gene: TRBV5-4; j_gene: TRBJ1-3; CDR3aa: CASSIDRGSGNTIYF; CDR3nt: TGTGCCAGCAGCATTGACAGGGGGTCTGGAAACACCATATATTTT
abundance: -; d_gene: -; v_gene: TRBV5-1; j_gene: TRBJ2-7; CDR3aa: CASSLSSYRVPWEQYF; CDR3nt: TGCGCCAGCAGCTTGTCTTCTTACAGGGTGCCCTGGGAGCAGTACTTC
abundance: -; d_gene: -; v_gene: TRBV23-1; j_gene: TRBJ1-2; CDR3aa: CASSQRRLYGYTF; CDR3nt: TGCGCCAGCAGTCAAAGGAGACTCTATGGCTACACCTTC
abundance: -; d_gene: -; v_gene: TRBV19; j_gene: TRBJ2-1; CDR3aa: CASSPRLGSGIYNEQFF; CDR3nt: TGTGCCAGTAGCCCCAGGTTAGGCTCCGGTATCTACAATGAGCAGTTCTTC
abundance: -; d_gene: -; v_gene: TRBV7-9; j_gene: TRBJ2-7; CDR3aa: CASSARQPYEQYF; CDR3nt: TGTGCCAGCAGCGCCAGACAGCCCTACGAGCAGTACTTC
abundance: -; d_gene: TRBD1; v_gene: TRBV30; j_gene: TRBJ1-2; CDR3aa: CAWSALTFGQGANSGYTF; CDR3nt: TGTGCCTGGAGTGCCCTAACATTTGGACAGGGGGCGAATAGTGGCTACACCTTC
abundance: -; d_gene: -; v_gene: TRBV30; j_gene: TRBJ2-3; CDR3aa: CAWSGFGGADTQYF; CDR3nt: TGTGCCTGGAGTGGGTTCGGGGGAGCAGATACGCAGTATTTT
abundance: -; d_gene: -; v_gene: TRBV18; j_gene: TRBJ2-1; CDR3aa: CASSPLGWESNEQFF; CDR3nt: TGTGCCAGCTCACCCTTGGGATGGGAGAGCAATGAGCAGTTCTTC
abundance: -; d_gene: TRBD1; v_gene: TRBV29-1; j_gene: TRBJ1-2; CDR3aa: CSVEDRAGYTF; CDR3nt: TGCAGCGTGGAGGACAGGGCTGGCTACACCTTC
abundance: -; d_gene: -; v_gene: TRBV7-6; j_gene: TRBJ1-5; CDR3aa: CASSLEQGSNQPQHF; CDR3nt: TGTGCCAGCAGCTTAGAGCAGGGAAGCAATCAGCCCCAGCATTTT
abundance: -; d_gene: TRBD2; v_gene: TRBV11-2; j_gene: TRBJ2-3; CDR3aa: CASSLEEGGGGARDTQYF; CDR3nt: TGTGCCAGCAGCTTAGAAGAAGGAGGCGGGGGGGCCCGAGATACGCAGTATTTT
abundance: -; d_gene: TRBD1; v_gene: TRBV30; j_gene: TRBJ1-2; CDR3aa: CAWNTGTGNGYTF; CDR3nt: TGTGCCTGGAACACCGGGACAGGGAATGGCTACACCTTC
abundance: -; d_gene: -; v_gene: TRBV29-1; j_gene: TRBJ1-5; CDR3aa: CSVVVGVDQHF; CDR3nt: TGTAGCGTTGTTGTAGGGGTCGACCAGCATTTT
abundance: -; d_gene: -; v_gene: TRBV27; j_gene: TRBJ1-6; CDR3aa: CASTPSPVNSPLHF; CDR3nt: TGTGCCAGCACCCCCAGTCCCGTCAATTCACCCCTCCACTTT
abundance: -; d_gene: TRBD1; v_gene: TRBV9; j_gene: TRBJ1-6; CDR3aa: CASSVWGDRVNSPLHF; CDR3nt: TGTGCCAGCAGCGTATGGGGGGACAGGGTGAATTCACCCCTCCACTTT